A few counts support the clone carrying this T cell receptor beta chain. This sample is drawn from a study of response to subunit inactivated influenza vaccine. TCRdb independently ran MiXCR on the RT-PCR reads; one entry per CDR3 protein. The sample lists under 550,000 distinct CDR3 sequences; more than 7% were seen once. Sequenced material: PBMCs from blood, taken less than 25 months after vaccination. This TCR derives from a man in his fifties or sixties who received an inactivated influenza vaccine.

DNA for the CDR3: TGCGCCAGCAGTCGGACAGGGCCCCCGATTGCAGATACGCAGTATTTT. This codes for CASSRTGPPIADTQYF. The gene calls are TRBV5-1 and TRBJ2-3; 8 bases fit TRBD1. The V gene end was trimmed by 5 bases and the J gene end by 4 bases; junction bases not matched to a gene: 12. The germline V gene encodes CDR1 SGHRS and CDR2 YFSETQ. The CDR3 has 16 residues.